This T cell receptor beta chain was sequenced in a study of technical replicates of blood from a few donors. Some clones are missing from TCRdb's copy, which holds only in-frame ones; the method was immunoSEQ multiplex PCR. The sample contains about 60,000 clones, more than 85% of which appear only once. Germline V gene data show CDR1 as SEHNR and CDR2 as FQNEAQ (reference sequence). CDR3 length equals 16 residues. The V gene lost 6 bases and the J gene lost 2 bases, with 17 bases spanning the gap. The source is a human donor in good health. Some clones in this sample may be carry-over from other donors' samples. Sequenced material: PBMCs. This sequence joins TRBV7-9 and TRBJ2-1; D unresolved. CDR3 bases: TGTGCCAGCAGATCGACTGCCCGCGAGGCCTACAATGAGCAGTTCTTC. Protein sequence: CASRSTAREAYNEQFF.